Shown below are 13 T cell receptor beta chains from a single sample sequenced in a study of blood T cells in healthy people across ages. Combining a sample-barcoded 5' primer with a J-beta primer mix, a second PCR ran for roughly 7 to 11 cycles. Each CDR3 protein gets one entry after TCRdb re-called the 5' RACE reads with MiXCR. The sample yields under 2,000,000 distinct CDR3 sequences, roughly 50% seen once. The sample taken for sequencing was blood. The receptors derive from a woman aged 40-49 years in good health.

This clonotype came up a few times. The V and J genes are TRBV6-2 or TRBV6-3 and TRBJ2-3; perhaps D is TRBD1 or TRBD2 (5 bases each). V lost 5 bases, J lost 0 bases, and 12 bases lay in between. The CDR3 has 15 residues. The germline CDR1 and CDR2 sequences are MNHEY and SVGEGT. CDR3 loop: CASSLYRTSTDTQYF. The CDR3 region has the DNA TGTGCCAGCAGTCTCTACAGGACTAGCACAGATACGCAGTATTTT.

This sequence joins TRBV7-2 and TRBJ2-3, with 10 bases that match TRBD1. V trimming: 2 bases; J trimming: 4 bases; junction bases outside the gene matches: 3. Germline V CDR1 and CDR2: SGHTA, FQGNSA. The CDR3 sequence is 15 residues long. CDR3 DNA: TGTGCCAGCAGCTTATCGGGACAGGGGTCAGATACGCAGTATTTT. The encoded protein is CASSLSGQGSDTQYF.

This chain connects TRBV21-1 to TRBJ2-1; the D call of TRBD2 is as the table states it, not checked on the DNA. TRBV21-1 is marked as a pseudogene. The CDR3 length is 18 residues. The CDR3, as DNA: TGTGCCAGCAGCCGAAAGAACGCCCCTAGCGGGGGGGCCCATGAGCAGTTCTTC. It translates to CASSRKNAPSGGAHEQFF.

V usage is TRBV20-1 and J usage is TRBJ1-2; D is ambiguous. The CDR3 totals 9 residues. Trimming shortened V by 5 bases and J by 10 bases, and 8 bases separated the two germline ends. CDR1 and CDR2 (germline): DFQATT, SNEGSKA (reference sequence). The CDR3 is CSALRSYTF. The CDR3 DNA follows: TGCAGTGCTCTACGGTCCTACACCTTC.

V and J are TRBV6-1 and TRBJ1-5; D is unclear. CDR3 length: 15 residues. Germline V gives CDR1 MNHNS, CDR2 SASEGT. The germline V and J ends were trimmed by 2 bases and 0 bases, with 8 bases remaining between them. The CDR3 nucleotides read TGTGCCAGCAGTGAATGGGGAAGTAGCAATCAGCCCCAGCATTTT. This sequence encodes CASSEWGSSNQPQHF.

The CDR3 here is CASSFGGGLSYEQYF. DNA for the CDR3: TGTGCCAGCAGTTTCGGCGGGGGGCTTTCCTACGAGCAGTACTTC. The V gene is TRBV12-3 or TRBV12-4, the J gene TRBJ2-7, with 8 positions matching TRBD2. The V gene end was trimmed by 3 bases and the J gene end by 1 base; junction bases not matched to a gene: 5. The CDR3 is made up of 15 amino acids.

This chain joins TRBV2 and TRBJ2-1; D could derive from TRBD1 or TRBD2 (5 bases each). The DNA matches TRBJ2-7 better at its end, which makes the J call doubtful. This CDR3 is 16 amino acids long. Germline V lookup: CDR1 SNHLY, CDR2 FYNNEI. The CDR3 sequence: CASSGAPGRSYNEQYF. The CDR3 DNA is TGTGCCAGCAGTGGAGCACCGGGACGGTCATACAATGAGCAGTACTTC.

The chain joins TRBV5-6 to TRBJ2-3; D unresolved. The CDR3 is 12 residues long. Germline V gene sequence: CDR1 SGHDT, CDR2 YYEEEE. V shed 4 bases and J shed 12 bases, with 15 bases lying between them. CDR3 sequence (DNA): TGTGCCAGCAGCACCTTAACCGCCAATCAGTATTTT. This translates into CASSTLTANQYF.

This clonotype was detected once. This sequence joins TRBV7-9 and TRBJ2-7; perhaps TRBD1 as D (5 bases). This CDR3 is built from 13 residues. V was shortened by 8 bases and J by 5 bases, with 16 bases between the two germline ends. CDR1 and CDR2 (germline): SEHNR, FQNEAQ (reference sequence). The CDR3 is CASVGRASDEQYF. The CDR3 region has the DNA TGTGCCAGCGTAGGCAGGGCAAGCGACGAGCAGTACTTC. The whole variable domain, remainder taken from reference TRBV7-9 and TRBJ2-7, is DTGVSQNPRHKITKRGQNVTFRCDPISEHNRLYWYRQTLGQGPEFLTYFQNEAQLEKSRLLSDRFSAERPKGSFSTLEIQRTEQGDSAMYLCASVGRASDEQYFGPGTRLTVT.

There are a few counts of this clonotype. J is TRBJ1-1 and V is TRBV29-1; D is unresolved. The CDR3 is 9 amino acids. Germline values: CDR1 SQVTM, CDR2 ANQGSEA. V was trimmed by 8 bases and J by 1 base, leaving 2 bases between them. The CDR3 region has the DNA TGCAGCACGAACACTGAAGCTTTCTTT. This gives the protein CSTNTEAFF.

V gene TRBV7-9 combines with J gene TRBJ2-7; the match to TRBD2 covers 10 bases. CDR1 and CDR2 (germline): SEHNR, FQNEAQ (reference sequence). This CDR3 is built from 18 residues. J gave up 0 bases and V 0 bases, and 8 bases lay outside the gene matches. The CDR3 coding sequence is TGTGCCAGCAGCTTAGCGGAGGCTAGCGGGGGATCCTCCTACGAGCAGTACTTC. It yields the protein CASSLAEASGGSSYEQYF.

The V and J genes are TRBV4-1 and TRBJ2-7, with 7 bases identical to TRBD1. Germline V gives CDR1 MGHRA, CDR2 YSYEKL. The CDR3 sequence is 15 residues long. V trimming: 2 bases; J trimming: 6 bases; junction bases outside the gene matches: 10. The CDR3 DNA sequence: TGCGCCAGCAGCCAACCCGCCAAAGGGGGCGGCGAGCAGTACTTC. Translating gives CASSQPAKGGGEQYF.

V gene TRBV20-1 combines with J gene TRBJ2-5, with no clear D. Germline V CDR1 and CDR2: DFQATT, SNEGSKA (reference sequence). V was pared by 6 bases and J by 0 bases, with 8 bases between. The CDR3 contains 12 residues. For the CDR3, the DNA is TGCAGTGCCCCTGTGTACCAAGAGACCCAGTACTTC. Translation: CSAPVYQETQYF.